This T cell receptor (beta chain) was captured by sequencing in a study of long-term antiretroviral therapy in people with HIV. Overall study results and limits: ART adherence was not documented, and neither viral resistance nor therapy changes had any data. Clones that expanded before ART (that is, prior to treatment) dominated the repertoire at all time points.

Trimming cost V 4 bases and J 0 bases, with 13 bases left between them. The CDR3 has 16 amino acids. The germline V gene encodes CDR1 MNHEY and CDR2 SVGAGI. On this clone itself: Its antigen is not known.

The immunoSEQ assay was v3.0, run at survey level. Libraries were prepared by immunoSEQ multiplex PCR; TCRdb keeps only in-frame clonotypes and omits some of them. Of tens of thousands of clones in the sample, more than 65% were seen once. The input for sequencing was unsorted PBMCs, taken 3 years after starting antiretroviral therapy. V usage is TRBV6-5 and J usage is TRBJ1-5; D ambiguous. This clonotype was sampled from a man aged 50 to 59 with HIV. In DNA, the CDR3 is TGTGCCAGCAGTTCCCGAGCCGGCGGTAGCAATCAGCCCCAGCATTTT. This sequence encodes CASSSRAGGSNQPQHF.